The T cell receptor (beta chain) described here comes from a study of T cells expressing NK-cell markers. TCRdb derives one entry per CDR3 protein from the 5' RACE reads, leaving out DNA. The sample features 200,000 to 300,000 distinct CDR3 sequences, with around 0.37% in its top ten. The CDR3 covers 17 residues. Looked up from germline, CDR1 is SGHDN and CDR2 is FVKESK. Comments on this clonotype: Its antigen is unidentified.

Study conclusions and caveats: No clear determination of HCMV specificity was made for expanded NKG2C+ T cell clones. The CD3+CD56-NKG2C+ fraction of a handful of donors was also led by these clonotypes.

This clonotype was obtained from a man younger than 35 in good health. Sequenced sample: blood T cells: a sorted CD56 or NKG2C T cell subset, CD4+ or CD8+ T cells, or bulk PBMC T cells (not recorded which). V gene TRBV14 combines with J gene TRBJ2-5; TCRdb gives TRBD1 as the D gene, but with no DNA this cannot be confirmed. CDR3 amino acids: CASSHARDRGRKETQYF.